The present T cell receptor beta chain was sequenced within a study of T cell repertoires in ileal Crohn's disease. Overall study findings and caveats: Every patient over 26.8% clonality showed endoscopic recurrence. Sorted CD8 T cells held more high-frequency clones than CD4.

With regard to this clone: Its antigen remains unidentified.

The V and J ends lost 6 bases and 3 bases respectively, with 9 bases between them. This CDR3 is 13 amino acids long. The germline V gene has CDR1 WSHSY and CDR2 SAAADI. Assay used: immunoSEQ multiplex PCR; TCRdb lists only in-frame clones, some missing. The sample shows roughly 3,500 clones, around 80% of them seen only once. Before sorting, lamina propria lymphocytes were separated from surgical specimens by density gradient. Eligibility required adulthood, ileal or ileocolonic Crohn's disease and indicated ileocolonic resection. The receptor was isolated from an adult with Crohn's disease. The rearrangement links TRBV10-2 to TRBJ1-5; possibly TRBD1 for D (5 bases). Sequences were obtained from CD4+ T cells sorted from the ileum. The CDR3 DNA sequence: TGCGCCAGCAGAGACAGCTTCAATCAGCCCCAGCATTTT. This sequence encodes CASRDSFNQPQHF.